This T cell receptor beta chain was profiled in a study of blood T cell repertoires in COVID-19. In the study overall: Sites across the United States, Italy and Spain contributed samples from acute and convalescent COVID-19.

Profiled with immunoSEQ multiplex PCR; TCRdb holds only in-frame clones, not every one. Among more than 450,000 clones listed, 75% to 90% were seen once. This CDR3 has 14 residues. Deletions cut 7 bases from V and 0 bases from J, with 14 bases between. CDR1 is GTSNPN and CDR2 is SVGIG in the germline V gene (reference sequence). Cohorts were assigned according to the clinical history that participants reported. The V and J genes are TRBV30 and TRBJ2-3; D perhaps matches TRBD2 (6 bases). Sequenced material: PBMCs or T cells enriched from blood (not recorded which). The source is a woman aged 18-30 years who had recovered from COVID-19. The CDR3 DNA sequence: TGTGCCTTAGAGCGGGCCACTAGCACAGATACGCAGTATTTT. This encodes CALERATSTDTQYF.